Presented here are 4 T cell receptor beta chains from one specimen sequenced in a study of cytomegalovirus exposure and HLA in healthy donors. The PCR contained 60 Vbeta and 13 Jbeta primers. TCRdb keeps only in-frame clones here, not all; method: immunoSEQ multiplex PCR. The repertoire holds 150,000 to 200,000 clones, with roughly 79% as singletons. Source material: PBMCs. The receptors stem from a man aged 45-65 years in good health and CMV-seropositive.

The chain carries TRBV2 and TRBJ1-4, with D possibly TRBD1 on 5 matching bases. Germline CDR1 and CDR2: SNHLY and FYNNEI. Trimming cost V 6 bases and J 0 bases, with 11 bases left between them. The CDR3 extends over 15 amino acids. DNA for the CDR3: TGTGCCAGCAGAAGTTCAGGGTCAACTAATGAAAAACTGTTTTTT. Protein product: CASRSSGSTNEKLFF.

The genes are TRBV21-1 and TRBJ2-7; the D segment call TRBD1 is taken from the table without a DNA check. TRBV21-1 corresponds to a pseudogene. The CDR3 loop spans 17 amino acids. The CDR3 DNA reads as TGTGCCAGCAGCAATTCTCCGGGACAGGGGGCAAACGGGGAGCAGTACGTC. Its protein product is CASSNSPGQGANGEQYV.

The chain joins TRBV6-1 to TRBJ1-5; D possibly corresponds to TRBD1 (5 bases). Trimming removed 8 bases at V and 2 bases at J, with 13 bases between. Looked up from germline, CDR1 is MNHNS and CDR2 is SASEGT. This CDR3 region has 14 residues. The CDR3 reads CASGSWGGNQPQHF. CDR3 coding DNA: TGTGCCAGCGGGAGTTGGGGGGGCAATCAGCCCCAGCATTTT.

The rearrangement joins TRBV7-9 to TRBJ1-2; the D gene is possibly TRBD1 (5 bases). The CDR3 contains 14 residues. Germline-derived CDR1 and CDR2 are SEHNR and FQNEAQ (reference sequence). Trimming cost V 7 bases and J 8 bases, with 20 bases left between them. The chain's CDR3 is CASTAYSAGPGYTF. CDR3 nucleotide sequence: TGTGCCAGCACGGCTTATTCGGCGGGGCCCGGCTACACCTTC.